The 4 T cell receptor beta chains below all came from one sample that was sequenced in a study of beta chain features in type 1 diabetes. The study reverse transcribed the entire isolated RNA, so it sequenced expressed TCRB transcripts. Sequenced by immunoSEQ multiplex PCR; TCRdb stores in-frame clones only, minus some. The data contain tens of thousands of clones, 30% to 35% of them singletons. The sample comprised stem cell memory CD4+ T cells from blood. These receptor sequences come from a woman under 30 in good health.

This rearrangement joins TRBV11-2 to TRBJ1-1; D is ambiguous. The V and J ends lost 2 bases and 7 bases respectively, with 14 bases between them. This CDR3 has 14 amino acids. Looked up from germline, CDR1 is SGHAT and CDR2 is FQNNGV. The CDR3, as DNA: TGTGCCAGCAGCTTAAACCCCCGGGGTAGTGAAGCTTTCTTT. Its translation is CASSLNPRGSEAFF.

This clone was counted a few times. The rearrangement links TRBV5-1 to TRBJ1-2; TRBD1 is a possible D gene (5 bases). CDR1 and CDR2 from the germline V gene are SGHRS and YFSETQ. V was pared by 0 bases and J by 3 bases, with 6 bases between. The CDR3 contains 13 residues. Here the CDR3 DNA reads TGCGCCAGCAGCTTGGAACAGGACTATGGCTACACCTTC. Protein sequence: CASSLEQDYGYTF.

CDR3 sequence (DNA): TGTGCCAGCAGCTTCCCACAGGGGACGGATAATTCACCCCTCCACTTT. This gives the protein CASSFPQGTDNSPLHF. J is TRBJ1-6 and V is TRBV11-2; 7 bases are shared with TRBD1. With V trimmed by 3 bases and J by 5 bases, 7 bases remained unmatched. In germline, CDR1 is SGHAT, CDR2 FQNNGV. This CDR3 comprises 16 residues.

The CDR3 bases are TGCGCCAGCAGCTCGACAGGGCCCGAGCAGTACTTC. This encodes CASSSTGPEQYF. The rearrangement joins TRBV5-1 to TRBJ2-7; 7 bases align to TRBD1. Germline values: CDR1 SGHRS, CDR2 YFSETQ. The V gene end was trimmed by 3 bases and the J gene end by 6 bases; junction bases not matched to a gene: 3. The CDR3 has 12 amino acids.